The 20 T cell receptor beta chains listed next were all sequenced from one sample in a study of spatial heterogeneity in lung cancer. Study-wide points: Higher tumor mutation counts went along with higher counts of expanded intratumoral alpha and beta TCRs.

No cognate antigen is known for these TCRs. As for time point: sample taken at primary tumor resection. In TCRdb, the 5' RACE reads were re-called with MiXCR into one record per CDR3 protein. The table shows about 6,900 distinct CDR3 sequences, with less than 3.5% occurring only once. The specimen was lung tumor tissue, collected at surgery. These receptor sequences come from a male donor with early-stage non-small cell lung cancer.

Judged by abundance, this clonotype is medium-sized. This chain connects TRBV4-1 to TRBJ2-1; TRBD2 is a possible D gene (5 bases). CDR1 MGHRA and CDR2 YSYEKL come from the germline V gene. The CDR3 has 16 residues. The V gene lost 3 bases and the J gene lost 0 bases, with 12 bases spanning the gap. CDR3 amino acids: CASSQSIASSYNEQFF. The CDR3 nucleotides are TGCGCCAGCAGCCAGTCGATAGCGAGCTCCTACAATGAGCAGTTCTTC.

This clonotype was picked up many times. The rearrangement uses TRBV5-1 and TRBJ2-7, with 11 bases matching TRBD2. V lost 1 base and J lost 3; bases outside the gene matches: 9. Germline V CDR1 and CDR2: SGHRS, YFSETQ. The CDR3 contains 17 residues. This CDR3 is CASSLKSGGTSGYEQYF. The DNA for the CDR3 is TGCGCCAGCAGCTTGAAATCTGGGGGGACTAGCGGCTACGAGCAGTACTTC.

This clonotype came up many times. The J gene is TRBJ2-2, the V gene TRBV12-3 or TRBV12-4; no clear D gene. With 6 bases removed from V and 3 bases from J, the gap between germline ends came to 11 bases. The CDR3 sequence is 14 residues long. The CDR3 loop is CASRPSADTGELFF. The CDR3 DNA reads TGTGCCAGCAGGCCTTCGGCAGACACCGGGGAGCTGTTTTTT.

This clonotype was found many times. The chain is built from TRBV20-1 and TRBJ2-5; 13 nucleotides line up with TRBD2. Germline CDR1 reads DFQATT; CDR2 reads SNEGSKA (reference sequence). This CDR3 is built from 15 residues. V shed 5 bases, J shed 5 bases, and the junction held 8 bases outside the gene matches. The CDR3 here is CSAYSTSGGDETQYF. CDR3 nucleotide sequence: TGCAGTGCTTACTCCACTAGCGGGGGGGATGAGACCCAGTACTTC.

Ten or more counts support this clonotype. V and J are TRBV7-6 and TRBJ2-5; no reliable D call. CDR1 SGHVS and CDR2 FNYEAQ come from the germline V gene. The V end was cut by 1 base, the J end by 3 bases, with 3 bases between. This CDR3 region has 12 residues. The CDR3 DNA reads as TGTGCCAGCAGCTTAGGGAAAGAGACCCAGTACTTC. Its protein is CASSLGKETQYF.

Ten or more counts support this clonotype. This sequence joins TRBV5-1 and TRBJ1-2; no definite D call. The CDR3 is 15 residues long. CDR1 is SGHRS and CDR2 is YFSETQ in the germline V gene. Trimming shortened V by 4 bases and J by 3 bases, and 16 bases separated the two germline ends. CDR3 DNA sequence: TGCGCCAGCAGCCTACAACCTGCGGGAGACTATGGCTACACCTTC. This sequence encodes CASSLQPAGDYGYTF. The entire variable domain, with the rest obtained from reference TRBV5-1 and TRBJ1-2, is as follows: KAGVTQTPRYLIKTRGQQVTLSCSPISGHRSVSWYQQTPGQGLQFLFEYFSETQRNKGNFPGRFSGRQFSNSRSEMNVSTLELGDSALYLCASSLQPAGDYGYTFGSGTRLTVV.

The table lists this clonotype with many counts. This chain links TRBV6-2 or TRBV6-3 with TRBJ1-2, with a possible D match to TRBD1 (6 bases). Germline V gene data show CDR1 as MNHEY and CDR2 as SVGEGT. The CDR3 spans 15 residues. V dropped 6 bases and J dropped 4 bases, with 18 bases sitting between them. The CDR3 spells CASSPPPDSGYGYTF. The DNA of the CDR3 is TGTGCCAGCAGCCCACCTCCGGACAGTGGCTATGGCTACACCTTC.

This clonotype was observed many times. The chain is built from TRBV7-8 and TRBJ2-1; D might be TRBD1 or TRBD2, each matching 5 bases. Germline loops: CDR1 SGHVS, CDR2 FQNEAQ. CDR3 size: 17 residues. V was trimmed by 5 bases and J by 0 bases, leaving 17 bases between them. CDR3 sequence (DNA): TGTGCCAGCAGCCTTAGTGCCGGGACCTCCTCCTACAATGAGCAGTTCTTC. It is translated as CASSLSAGTSSYNEQFF.

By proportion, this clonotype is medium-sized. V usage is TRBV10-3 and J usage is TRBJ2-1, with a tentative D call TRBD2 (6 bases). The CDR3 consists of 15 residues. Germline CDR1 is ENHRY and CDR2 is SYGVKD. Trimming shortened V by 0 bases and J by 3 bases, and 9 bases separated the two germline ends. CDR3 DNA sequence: TGTGCCATCAGTGAGTCGTCGGGAGACTACAATGAGCAGTTCTTC. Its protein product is CAISESSGDYNEQFF.

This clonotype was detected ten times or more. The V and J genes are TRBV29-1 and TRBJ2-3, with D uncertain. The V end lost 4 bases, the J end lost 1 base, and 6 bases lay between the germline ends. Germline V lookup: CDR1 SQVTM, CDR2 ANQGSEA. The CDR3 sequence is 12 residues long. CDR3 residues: CSVGARTDTQYF. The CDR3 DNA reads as TGCAGCGTTGGGGCACGCACAGATACGCAGTATTTT.

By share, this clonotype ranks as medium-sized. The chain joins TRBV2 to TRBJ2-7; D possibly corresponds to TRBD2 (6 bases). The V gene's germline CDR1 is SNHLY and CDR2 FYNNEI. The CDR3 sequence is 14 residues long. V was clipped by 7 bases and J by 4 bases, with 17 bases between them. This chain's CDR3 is CASNRDSRNYEQYF. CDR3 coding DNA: TGTGCCAGCAACCGGGACTCACGGAATTACGAGCAGTACTTC.

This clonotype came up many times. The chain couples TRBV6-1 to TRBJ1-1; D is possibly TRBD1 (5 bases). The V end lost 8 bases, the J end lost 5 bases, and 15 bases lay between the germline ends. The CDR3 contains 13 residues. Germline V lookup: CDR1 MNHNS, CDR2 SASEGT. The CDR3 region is CASGARGRTEAFF. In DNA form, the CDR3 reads TGTGCCAGCGGGGCCCGGGGAAGGACTGAAGCTTTCTTT.

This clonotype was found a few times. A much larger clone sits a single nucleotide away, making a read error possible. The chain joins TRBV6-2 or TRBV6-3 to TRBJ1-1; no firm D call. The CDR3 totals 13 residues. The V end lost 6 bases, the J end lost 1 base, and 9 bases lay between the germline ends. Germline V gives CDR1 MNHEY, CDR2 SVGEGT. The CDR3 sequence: CASREIRNTEAFF. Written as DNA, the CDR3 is TGTGCCAGCAGAGAGATCAGGAACACTGAAGCTTTCTTT.

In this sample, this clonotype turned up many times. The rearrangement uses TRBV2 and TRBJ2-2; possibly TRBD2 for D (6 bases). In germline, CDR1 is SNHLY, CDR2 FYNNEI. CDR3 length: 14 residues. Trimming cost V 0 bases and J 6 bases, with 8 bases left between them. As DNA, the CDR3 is TGTGCCAGCAGTGAAGCGCGGGGTGCCGGGGAGCTGTTTTTT. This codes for CASSEARGAGELFF.

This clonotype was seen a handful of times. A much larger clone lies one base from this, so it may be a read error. The DNA of the CDR3 is TGTGCCAGCAGCTTAGGACAGAGTACATACAATGAGCAGTTCTTC. Translating gives CASSLGQSTYNEQFF. The chain uses TRBV13 and TRBJ2-1; no definite D call. Trimming took off 0 bases at V and 4 bases at J, with 10 bases between the two ends. Germline loops: CDR1 PRHDT, CDR2 FYEKMQ (reference sequence). The CDR3 sequence is 15 residues long.

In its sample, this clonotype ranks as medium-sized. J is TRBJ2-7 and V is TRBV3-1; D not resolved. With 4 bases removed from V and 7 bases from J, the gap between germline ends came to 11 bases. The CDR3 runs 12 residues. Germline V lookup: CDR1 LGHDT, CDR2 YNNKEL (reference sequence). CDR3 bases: TGTGCCAGCAGCCCCCGGGTACTTGAGCAGTACTTC. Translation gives CASSPRVLEQYF.

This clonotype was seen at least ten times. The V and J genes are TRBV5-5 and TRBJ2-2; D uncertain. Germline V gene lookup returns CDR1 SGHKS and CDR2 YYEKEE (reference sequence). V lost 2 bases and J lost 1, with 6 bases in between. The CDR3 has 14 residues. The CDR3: CASSFSQNTGELFF. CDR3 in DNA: TGTGCCAGCAGCTTTAGCCAGAACACCGGGGAGCTGTTTTTT.

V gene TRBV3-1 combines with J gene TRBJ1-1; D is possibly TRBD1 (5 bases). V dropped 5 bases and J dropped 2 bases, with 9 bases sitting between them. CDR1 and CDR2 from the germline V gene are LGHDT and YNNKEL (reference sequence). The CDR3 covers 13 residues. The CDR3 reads CASSRQINTEAFF. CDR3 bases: TGTGCCAGCAGCAGACAGATTAACACTGAAGCTTTCTTT. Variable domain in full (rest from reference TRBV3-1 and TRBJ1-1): DTAVSQTPKYLVTQMGNDKSIKCEQNLGHDTMYWYKQDSKKFLKIMFSYNNKELIINETVPNRFSPKSPDKAHLNLHINSLELGDSAVYFCASSRQINTEAFFGQGTRLTVV.

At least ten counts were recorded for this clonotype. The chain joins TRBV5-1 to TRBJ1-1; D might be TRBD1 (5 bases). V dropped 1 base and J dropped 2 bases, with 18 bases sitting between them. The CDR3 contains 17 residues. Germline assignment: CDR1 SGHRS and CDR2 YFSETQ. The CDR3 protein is CASSLSWGRQRNTEAFF. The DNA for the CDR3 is TGCGCCAGCAGCTTGTCCTGGGGCCGCCAAAGAAACACTGAAGCTTTCTTT.

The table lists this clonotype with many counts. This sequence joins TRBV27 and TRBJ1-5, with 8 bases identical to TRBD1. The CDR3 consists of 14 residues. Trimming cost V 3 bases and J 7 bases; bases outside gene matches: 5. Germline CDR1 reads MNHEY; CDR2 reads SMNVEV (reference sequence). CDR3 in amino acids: CASSLSGGRQPQHF. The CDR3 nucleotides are TGTGCCAGCAGTTTGTCAGGGGGCCGACAGCCCCAGCATTTT.